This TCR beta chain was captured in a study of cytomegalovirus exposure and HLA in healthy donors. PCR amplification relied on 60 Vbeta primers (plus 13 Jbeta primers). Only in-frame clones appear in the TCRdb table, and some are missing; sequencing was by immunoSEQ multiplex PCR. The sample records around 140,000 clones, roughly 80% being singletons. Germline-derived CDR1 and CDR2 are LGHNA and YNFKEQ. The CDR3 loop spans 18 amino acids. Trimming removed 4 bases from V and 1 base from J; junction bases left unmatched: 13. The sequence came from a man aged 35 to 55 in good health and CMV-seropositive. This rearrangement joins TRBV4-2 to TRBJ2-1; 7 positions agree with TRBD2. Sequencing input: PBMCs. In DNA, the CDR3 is TGTGCCAGCAGCCTACATGGGGAGGGAGGGCAATCCTACAATGAGCAGTTCTTC. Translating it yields CASSLHGEGGQSYNEQFF.